This TCR beta chain was sequenced for a study of beta chain features in type 1 diabetes. On the study more broadly: Healthy donors resembled patients in age, gender and cell yields. Broader study findings: It was among patients, rather than healthy donors, that naive, central memory and Treg TCRB repertoires appeared more similar. Type 1 diabetes patients showed a moderate but significant shortening of TCRB CDR3s in all four CD4+ subsets.

The CDR3 consists of 12 residues. Deletions cut 0 bases from V and 9 bases from J, with 10 bases between. CDR1 and CDR2 from the germline V gene are SGHDT and YYEEEE. This clone was found a few times. Its antigen remains unidentified. Every isolated RNA sample was fully reverse transcribed, so sequencing captured expressed TCRB transcripts. Sequenced naive, central memory and regulatory T cell samples produced an average of roughly 3.5 million reads. Profiled with immunoSEQ multiplex PCR; TCRdb holds only in-frame clones, not every one. The table records 120,000 or so clones, approximately 15% of them present only once.

J is TRBJ2-7 and V is TRBV5-6; D is uncertain. Sequenced: central memory CD4+ T cells from blood. The sequence was collected from a young man with type 1 diabetes. In DNA, the CDR3 is TGTGCCAGCAGCTTGGAACGTAAGGGGCAGTACTTC. This gives the protein CASSLERKGQYF.